These 21 T cell receptor beta chains came from one sample sequenced in a study of blood T cell repertoires in COVID-19. The assay was immunoSEQ multiplex PCR, and TCRdb's table has in-frame clones only and misses some. The sample lists about 100,000 clones, around four fifths occurring once. The sequenced sample was peripheral blood. The receptors originated from a man between 65 and 85 years old with active or convalescent COVID-19.

This clone was seen only a few times. The chain couples TRBV12-3 or TRBV12-4 to TRBJ2-1, with 7 bases identical to TRBD1. The CDR3 is 12 amino acids. V lost 6 bases and J lost 8; bases outside the gene matches: 4. The CDR3: CASSLGGYEQFF. The CDR3 coding sequence is TGTGCCAGCAGCCTAGGGGGCTATGAGCAGTTCTTC.

This chain links TRBV5-6 with TRBJ2-5, with TRBD1 matching over 7 bases. The V gene end was trimmed by 3 bases and the J gene end by 1 base; junction bases not matched to a gene: 3. This CDR3 region has 14 residues. Germline V gene lookup returns CDR1 SGHDT and CDR2 YYEEEE. The CDR3 sequence is CASSSRDSQETQYF. CDR3 nucleotide sequence: TGTGCCAGCAGCTCCCGGGACAGCCAAGAGACCCAGTACTTC.

V is TRBV19 and J is TRBJ1-6, with a weak D call TRBD1 (6 bases). The CDR3 extends over 17 amino acids. Germline values: CDR1 LNHDA, CDR2 SQIVND (reference sequence). V lost 4 bases and J lost 6, with 19 bases in between. The CDR3 coding sequence is TGTGCCAGTAGTACCGATAACGCAGGGGACCGTAATTCACCCCTCCACTTT. It specifies CASSTDNAGDRNSPLHF.

In this sample, this clone turned up a few times. The gene calls are TRBV3-1 (or the pseudogene TRBV3-2) and TRBJ1-1, with D maybe TRBD1 (6 bases). Trimming took off 1 base at V and 8 bases at J, with 8 bases between the two ends. Germline assignment: CDR1 LGHDT and CDR2 YNNKEL (reference sequence). CDR3 length equals 12 residues. CDR3 protein: CASSQADREAFF. The DNA of the CDR3 is TGTGCCAGCAGCCAAGCCGACAGGGAAGCTTTCTTT.

The V and J genes are TRBV5-1 and TRBJ2-6, with D maybe TRBD2 (7 bases). The CDR3 covers 16 residues. The germline V gene has CDR1 SGHRS and CDR2 YFSETQ. Between the trimmed V and J ends, which lost 4 bases and 2 bases, there was a span of 13 bases. CDR3 DNA sequence: TGCGCCAGCAGCCCCCTGGGGGGGCCTGGGGCCAACGTCCTGACTTTC. This encodes CASSPLGGPGANVLTF.

This chain links TRBV28 with TRBJ1-1; TRBD1 aligns across 8 bases. This CDR3 is built from 15 residues. Looked up from germline, CDR1 is MDHEN and CDR2 is SYDVKM. Losses at the gene ends were 7 bases for V and 3 bases for J; bases not matched to a gene: 10. Here the CDR3 DNA reads TGTGCCAGCATCTTACCGGGACAGGACTACACTGAAGCTTTCTTT. This codes for CASILPGQDYTEAFF.

The chain uses TRBV15 and TRBJ2-5, with 9 nucleotides matching TRBD2. Germline-derived CDR1 and CDR2 are LNHNV and YYDKDF (reference sequence). There are 15 residues in the CDR3. Losses at the gene ends were 2 bases for V and 5 bases for J; bases not matched to a gene: 6. CDR3 in DNA: TGTGCCACCAGCAGATCGGGACTAGCCGGCGAGACCCAGTACTTC. This translates into CATSRSGLAGETQYF.

The V call is TRBV7-9, the J call TRBJ1-1; weak D call: TRBD1 (5 bases). The CDR3 is 12 residues long. Germline CDR1 and CDR2: SEHNR and FQNEAQ (reference sequence). V was clipped by 5 bases and J by 3 bases, with 7 bases between them. The CDR3 region has the DNA TGTGCCAGCAGCCTCAGGGACACTGAAGCTTTCTTT. Protein sequence: CASSLRDTEAFF.

The J gene is TRBJ1-2, the V gene TRBV2, with D unclear. CDR1 SNHLY and CDR2 FYNNEI come from the germline V gene. This CDR3 spans 14 amino acids. V was clipped by 4 bases and J by 0 bases, with 9 bases between them. CDR3 protein: CASSADWTNYGYTF. CDR3 coding DNA: TGTGCCAGCAGTGCGGACTGGACTAACTATGGCTACACCTTC.

The CDR3 sequence is CASKIWGRADGYTF. CDR3 bases: TGTGCCAGCAAGATCTGGGGGCGTGCGGATGGCTACACCTTC. The chain joins TRBV27 to TRBJ1-2; possible D gene TRBD1, 6 bases. Per the germline V gene, CDR1 is MNHEY and CDR2 is SMNVEV (reference sequence). V was pared by 7 bases and J by 6 bases, with 18 bases between. The CDR3 sequence is 14 residues long.

A single count supports this clone. This chain uses TRBV19 with TRBJ2-2, with D possibly matching TRBD2 (5 bases). V lost 5 bases, J lost 6 bases, and 25 bases lay in between. Germline assignment: CDR1 LNHDA and CDR2 SQIVND (reference sequence). This CDR3 has 18 amino acids. The CDR3 here is CASSDRAGGFQAAGELFF. The CDR3 DNA follows: TGTGCCAGTAGTGATCGGGCGGGTGGCTTTCAGGCTGCCGGGGAGCTGTTTTTT. The full variable domain, with the rest looked up from reference TRBV19 and TRBJ2-2, is DGGITQSPKYLFRKEGQNVTLSCEQNLNHDAMYWYRQDPGQGLRLIYYSQIVNDFQKGDIAEGYSVSREKKESFPLTVTSAQKNPTAFYLCASSDRAGGFQAAGELFFGEGSRLTVL.

V is TRBV7-8 and J is TRBJ2-2; the match to TRBD2 covers 13 bases. J was trimmed by 4 bases and V by 5 bases; bases with no gene match: 7. This CDR3 region has 17 residues. Germline V gene sequence: CDR1 SGHVS, CDR2 FQNEAQ. CDR3 sequence: CASSELAGGPSTGELFF. Written as DNA, the CDR3 is TGTGCCAGCAGCGAACTAGCGGGAGGGCCCAGCACCGGGGAGCTGTTTTTT.

V gene TRBV25-1 combines with J gene TRBJ2-1; TRBD2 matches 12 bases. V shed 3 bases and J 9 bases; nucleotides not matched to a gene: 6. The CDR3 is 15 residues long. Germline CDR1 and CDR2: MGHDK and SYGVNS. The CDR3 coding sequence is TGTGCCAGCAGTGAGGGGCTAGCGGGAGGGGGTGAGCAGTTCTTC. Translating gives CASSEGLAGGGEQFF.

The J gene is TRBJ1-1, the V gene TRBV3-1 (or the pseudogene TRBV3-2); 9 bases fit TRBD1. Germline loops: CDR1 LGHDT, CDR2 YNNKEL (reference sequence). This CDR3 has 14 residues. With 6 bases clipped from V and 5 bases from J, the junction kept 7 bases outside the gene matches. CDR3 region: CASSFGQGSTEAFF. The CDR3 region has the DNA TGTGCCAGCAGTTTCGGACAGGGGTCGACTGAAGCTTTCTTT.

This chain links TRBV6-5 with TRBJ1-4; D call uncertain. The length of the CDR3 is 13 residues. With 2 bases removed from V and 8 bases from J, the gap between germline ends came to 9 bases. Germline CDR1 and CDR2: MNHEY and SVGAGI. In DNA form, the CDR3 reads TGTGCCAGCAGTTACGAGATCGGGGAAAAACTGTTTTTT. This gives the protein CASSYEIGEKLFF.

The chain joins TRBV18 to TRBJ2-7; TRBD1 agrees at 10 bases. The CDR3 is made up of 16 amino acids. The junction had 3 bases not matched to a gene; V was cut back by 1 base and J by 0 bases. From germline, CDR1 is KGHSH and CDR2 LQKENI. The CDR3 bases are TGTGCCAGCTCACCACAGGGACAGGGGCCCTCCTACGAGCAGTACTTC. It yields the protein CASSPQGQGPSYEQYF.

This clone was detected only a few times. The chain joins TRBV6-4 to TRBJ2-2; weak D call: TRBD2 (5 bases). Germline V lookup: CDR1 MRHNA, CDR2 SNTAGT. The length of the CDR3 is 17 residues. V lost 0 bases, J lost 6 bases, and 17 bases lay in between. The CDR3 here is CASSDSIGREGSGELFF. The DNA of the CDR3 is TGTGCCAGCAGTGACTCGATTGGCCGGGAAGGGTCCGGGGAGCTGTTTTTT.

Note on this clone: This CDR3 is also generated by other DNA sequences in the sample. The V and J genes are TRBV5-1 and TRBJ2-7; the match to TRBD1 covers 10 bases. V gave up 4 bases and J gave up 4 bases; unmatched junction bases: 5. CDR1 is SGHRS, CDR2 YFSETQ, per germline. The CDR3 has 14 amino acids. This CDR3 reads CASSPGQGVYEQYF. In nucleotides, the CDR3 is TGCGCCAGCAGCCCCGGACAGGGGGTATACGAGCAGTACTTC.

The genes are TRBV21-1 and TRBJ2-5; the D call in the table, TRBD1, was not verified against the DNA. TRBV21-1 is recorded as a pseudogene. The CDR3 has 15 amino acids. The CDR3 DNA follows: TGTGCCAGCAGCAAAGGGGGACAGGGGAAAGAGACCCAGTACTTC. Residues: CASSKGGQGKETQYF.

The chain joins TRBV29-1 to TRBJ1-2, with D perhaps TRBD1 (5 bases). The CDR3 is made up of 15 amino acids. The ends were cut back, 1 base at V and 3 bases at J, with 15 bases in the middle. Germline CDR1 and CDR2: SQVTM and ANQGSEA. This CDR3 is CSVEGGRGMDYGYTF. In DNA, the CDR3 is TGCAGCGTTGAAGGGGGCCGGGGGATGGACTATGGCTACACCTTC.

The chain has TRBV14 and TRBJ2-6; D is uncertain. The CDR3 runs 17 residues. V dropped 4 bases and J dropped 1 base, with 14 bases sitting between them. Germline V gene sequence: CDR1 SGHDN, CDR2 FVKESK. CDR3 DNA: TGTGCCAGCAGCCGTCAACGAGGTCTGTCTGGGGCCAACGTCCTGACTTTC. It yields the protein CASSRQRGLSGANVLTF.